These T cell receptor beta chains were read from a single sample in a study of blood T cell repertoires in COVID-19. Sequencing was performed with immunoSEQ multiplex PCR; in TCRdb, only in-frame clones are kept and a portion is missing. Of about 230,000 clones listed, under 90% are singletons. Sequenced material: peripheral blood. The receptors were gathered from a man aged 50-60 years with COVID-19, enrolled during active disease. CDR3s include the opening cysteine and the closing phenylalanine or tryptophan. Size tells how often a clone was seen (once, few, many) or the class of an expanded clone, and some rows leave it out.

CDR3 protein	clone size	J gene	V gene
CASSQVPGLADQETQYF	NA	TRBJ2-5	TRBV3-1/TRBV3-2
CASRQDRTLNYGYTF	NA	TRBJ1-2	TRBV6-5
CASSINRAGSAAFF	NA	TRBJ1-1	TRBV5-4
CASSQVPGEITGELFF	once	TRBJ2-2	TRBV4-2
CAWRHPGQAYNEQFF	NA	TRBJ2-1	TRBV30
CASSLGVAGELDTQYF	NA	TRBJ2-3	TRBV7-2
CASSYGETQYF	NA	TRBJ2-5	TRBV6-2/TRBV6-3
CASSYGTGPTGELFF	NA	TRBJ2-2	TRBV6-2/TRBV6-3
CATSLGATDTQYF	NA	TRBJ2-3	TRBV24-1
CASSRSGEGTQYF	once	TRBJ2-5	TRBV19
CASSQDRQLGNTIYF	NA	TRBJ1-3	TRBV4-2
CASSENLRGEQFF	NA	TRBJ2-1	TRBV10-1
CASSPRQATLYTGELFF	NA	TRBJ2-2	TRBV18